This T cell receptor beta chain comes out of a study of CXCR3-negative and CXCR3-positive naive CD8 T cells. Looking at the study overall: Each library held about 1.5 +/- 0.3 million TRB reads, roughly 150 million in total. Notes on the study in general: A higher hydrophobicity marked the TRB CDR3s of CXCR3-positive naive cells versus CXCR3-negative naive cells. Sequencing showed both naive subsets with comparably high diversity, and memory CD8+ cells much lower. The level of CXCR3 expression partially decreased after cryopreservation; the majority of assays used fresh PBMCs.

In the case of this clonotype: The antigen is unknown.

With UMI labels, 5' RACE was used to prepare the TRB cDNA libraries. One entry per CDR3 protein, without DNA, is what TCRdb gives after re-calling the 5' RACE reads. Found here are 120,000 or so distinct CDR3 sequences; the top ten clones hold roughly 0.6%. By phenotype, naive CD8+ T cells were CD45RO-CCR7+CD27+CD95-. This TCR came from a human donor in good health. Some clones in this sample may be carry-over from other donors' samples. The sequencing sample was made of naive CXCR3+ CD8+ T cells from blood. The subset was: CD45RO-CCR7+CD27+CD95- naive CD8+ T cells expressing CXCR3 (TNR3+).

The chain's CDR3 is CASSQGQTNEKLFF. The rearrangement uses TRBV14 and TRBJ1-4. CDR3 length: 14 amino acids. Germline V CDR1 and CDR2: SGHDN, FVKESK.